Listed here is a single T cell receptor (beta chain). The data are from a study of Ad26.COV2.S vaccination and SARS-CoV-2 variants. Method: immunoSEQ multiplex PCR; TCRdb's copy keeps in-frame clones and lacks some. This table has about 680,000 clones, 80% to 90% appearing once. Stated treatment: 15 to 20 received Ad26.COV2.S at low or high dose, single or two shots; roughly 5 received placebo; per-sample allocation not given. Samples analyzed were those drawn on day 63 after the first vaccine or placebo injection. An adult donor aged 18-55 years was enrolled in Boston. This vaccine is an Ad26 vector that expresses the Wuhan-strain SARS-CoV-2 spike. J gave up 1 base and V 2 bases, and 2 bases lay outside the gene matches. The CDR3 is 17 amino acids. Germline V gives CDR1 LNHDA, CDR2 SQIVND (reference sequence).

This material consisted of peripheral blood, taken in a trial of Ad26.COV2.S vaccine versus placebo. The clonotype comes from a person aged 18-60 years who received the Ad26.COV2.S COVID-19 vaccine or a placebo. The chain couples TRBV19 to TRBJ2-1; the match to TRBD2 covers 13 bases. The CDR3 DNA follows: TGTGCCAGTAGTATACGACTAGCGGGAGGATCCTACAATGAGCAGTTCTTC. Encoded protein: CASSIRLAGGSYNEQFF.